This entry is about one T cell receptor (beta chain). Its target is not known. This record comes from a study of OX40 agonist ivuxolimab in advanced cancers. At the level of the study: Anti-PD-1, anti-PD-L1 or anti-CTLA-4 therapy given earlier was allowed, and around 40% had some. Findings of the study overall: CD4+ and CD8+ blood T cells expanded clonally by week 6 at 0.1 to 3.0 mg/kg. Compared with others, partial responders at 0.1-3.0 mg/kg displayed clonal expansion among the lowest.

Enrollment shut out patients with autoimmune disease history or systemic immunosuppression. Profiling relied on immunoSEQ multiplex PCR, and the TCRdb table lists in-frame clones only, not all of them. The sample lists about 74,000 clones, approximately 81% occurring once. The CDR3 totals 13 residues. Germline V gene sequence: CDR1 LNHDA, CDR2 SQIVND (reference sequence). The trim removed 10 bases at V and 2 bases at J, leaving 3 bases unmatched. J is TRBJ1-5 and V is TRBV19; 9 nucleotides line up with TRBD1. Sequenced here: CD4+ or CD8+ T cells sorted from blood, sampled in a trial of the OX40 agonist ivuxolimab. The source is an adult with an advanced solid tumor such as melanoma, head and neck, liver or kidney cancer. Here the CDR3 reads CAIQGAGNQPQHF. DNA of the CDR3: TGTGCCATACAGGGGGCGGGCAATCAGCCCCAGCATTTT.